Presented here are 17 T cell receptor beta chains from one specimen sequenced in a study of glioma-infiltrating T cells. The iRepertoire nested amplicon-rescue multiplex PCR amplified TCR alpha and beta CDR3s from RNA. TCRdb reprocessed the multiplex PCR reads with MiXCR, giving one entry per CDR3 protein. The data contain roughly 190,000 distinct CDR3 sequences, 30% to 40% of them singletons. Specimen: glioma tissue, nonneoplastic brain tissue, or PBMCs (not recorded which). Receptor source: a human donor with low-grade glioma or glioblastoma, undergoing nonglioma brain surgery, or in good health (not recorded which).

This clonotype was observed at least ten times. This chain's CDR3 is CASSEWWDARTDTQYF. In nucleotides, the CDR3 is TGTGCCAGCAGTGAATGGTGGGATGCGAGGACAGATACGCAGTATTTT. The J gene is TRBJ2-3, the V gene TRBV25-1; D remains ambiguous. The CDR3 covers 16 residues. Germline V gene data show CDR1 as MGHDK and CDR2 as SYGVNS. V lost 1 base and J 3 bases, leaving 14 bases between the germline ends.

The V gene is TRBV24-1, the J gene TRBJ2-7; no definite D call. There are 12 residues in the CDR3. The germline CDR1 and CDR2 sequences are KGHDR and SFDVKD. Trimming took 0 bases from V and 4 from J, leaving 3 bases between them. The CDR3 region is CATSDLGYEQYF. DNA for the CDR3: TGTGCCACCAGTGATTTGGGTTACGAGCAGTACTTC.

Concerning this clonotype: The germline gene is not matched at one end of the junction; a read error may be the cause. The rearrangement joins TRBV29-1 to TRBJ2-5; D assignment may be TRBD1 or TRBD2 (5 bases each). Germline values: CDR1 SQVTM, CDR2 ANQGSEA. CDR3 length equals 14 residues. CDR3 nucleotide sequence: TGCAGCGTTGGGAGAGAGAGGGGTCAAGAGACCCAGCACTTC. Translation: CSVGRERGQETQHF.

This chain links TRBV5-8 with TRBJ2-2, with 8 bases that match TRBD2. CDR1 SGHTS and CDR2 YDEGEE come from the germline V gene. V shed 5 bases, J shed 7 bases, and the junction held 7 bases outside the gene matches. The CDR3 contains 14 residues. The CDR3 is CASRRSGSHGELFF. CDR3 nucleotides: TGTGCCAGCAGAAGGAGCGGGAGTCACGGGGAGCTGTTTTTT.

By its share, this clonotype is medium-sized (0.01 to 0.1%). The gene calls are TRBV27 and TRBJ2-1, with 12 bases lining up with TRBD2. After removal of 6 bases from V and 8 bases from J, the junction contained 11 bases not matched to a gene. The CDR3 has 16 residues. The germline V gene encodes CDR1 MNHEY and CDR2 SMNVEV (reference sequence). The DNA for the CDR3 is TGTGCCAGCAGCATAGGACTAGCGGGACCGTTCGATGAGCAGTTCTTC. This sequence encodes CASSIGLAGPFDEQFF.

This clonotype turned up a few times. CDR3 bases: TGCGCCAGCAGCTTCCAGGGAGCTACCTTCTCTGGGGCCAACGTCCTGACTTTC. This gives the protein CASSFQGATFSGANVLTF. This sequence joins TRBV5-1 and TRBJ2-6; D is tentatively TRBD1 or TRBD2 (5 bases each). Germline CDR1 reads SGHRS; CDR2 reads YFSETQ. The length of the CDR3 is 18 residues. V lost 2 bases and J 0 bases, leaving 15 bases between the germline ends.

The chain links TRBV6-6 to TRBJ2-7; D is possibly TRBD2 (5 bases). This CDR3 is built from 15 residues. CDR1 MNHNY and CDR2 SVGAGI come from the germline V gene (reference sequence). V lost 5 bases and J lost 7, with 21 bases in between. CDR3 sequence: CASSNRLTGGDEQYF. The CDR3 nucleotides read TGTGCCAGCAGTAACCGACTAACGGGTGGGGATGAGCAGTACTTC.

About this clonotype itself: The conserved final phenylalanine or tryptophan is absent from the CDR3, which likely points to a read error. J is TRBJ2-5 and V is TRBV3-1; 11 bases are a match to TRBD2. With V trimmed by 5 bases and J by 5 bases, 10 bases remained unmatched. This CDR3 region has 16 residues. CDR1 and CDR2 from the germline V gene are LGHDT and YNNKEL (reference sequence). The DNA of the CDR3 is TGTGCCAGCAGCATGATAACTAGCGGGAGAGGTGAGACCCAGTACTCC. Amino acids: CASSMITSGRGETQYS.

In its sample, this clonotype was seen many times. This chain connects TRBV4-3 to TRBJ2-7; possibly TRBD2 for D (6 bases). The CDR3 length is 14 residues. Trimming cost V 0 bases and J 9 bases, with 15 bases left between them. Germline CDR1 LGHNA, CDR2 YSLEER. The CDR3 DNA reads as TGCGCCAGCAGCCAAGATTGGCGTGACGGGGGGCAGTACTTC. It yields the protein CASSQDWRDGGQYF.

The chain combines TRBV7-6 with TRBJ1-1; possible D gene TRBD1, 5 bases. The CDR3 has 11 residues. CDR1 SGHVS and CDR2 FNYEAQ come from the germline V gene. With 4 bases removed from V and 6 bases from J, the gap between germline ends came to 6 bases. CDR3 sequence reads: CASSYRSEAFF. The CDR3 DNA reads as TGTGCCAGCAGCTACAGGTCTGAAGCTTTCTTT.

In its sample, this clonotype was seen many times. The V gene is TRBV12-3 or TRBV12-4, the J gene TRBJ2-7, with TRBD1 identical over 8 bases. V was clipped by 5 bases and J by 1 base; unmatched bases: 13. The CDR3 extends over 17 amino acids. The CDR3 bases are TGTGCCAGCAGTCCATGGTTTGGTACAGGGGGATCCTACGAGCAGTACTTC. Encoded protein: CASSPWFGTGGSYEQYF.

CDR3 coding DNA: TGCAGTGCTAGACTATTGGGAGACACCGGGGAGCTGTTTTTT. Protein sequence: CSARLLGDTGELFF. The V call is TRBV20-1, the J call TRBJ2-2; D may be TRBD2 (5 bases). Trimming cost V 2 bases and J 3 bases, with 10 bases left between them. The germline V gene encodes CDR1 DFQATT and CDR2 SNEGSKA (reference sequence). The CDR3 length is 14 residues.

The V call is TRBV9, the J call TRBJ2-3; no reliable D call. This CDR3 region has 15 residues. CDR1 is SGDLS, CDR2 YYNGEE, per germline. Trimming removed 5 bases at V and 0 bases at J, with 13 bases between. The CDR3 loop reads CASSVDRPSTDTQYF. CDR3 DNA: TGTGCCAGCAGTGTGGACCGGCCCAGCACAGATACGCAGTATTTT. The full variable domain, rest sourced from reference TRBV9 and TRBJ2-3, is DSGVTQTPKHLITATGQRVTLRCSPRSGDLSVYWYQQSLDQGLQFLIQYYNGEERAKGNILERFSAQQFPDLHSELNLSSLELGDSALYFCASSVDRPSTDTQYFGPGTRLTVL.

This clonotype has ten or more counts. For the CDR3, the DNA is TGCGCCAGCAGCCCTACTAGCGGGAGGACAGACAGCTACAATGAGCAGTTCTTC. The encoded protein is CASSPTSGRTDSYNEQFF. The chain links TRBV4-1 to TRBJ2-1; TRBD2 matches at 12 bases. Trimming cost V 4 bases and J 3 bases; bases outside gene matches: 10. The V gene's germline CDR1 is MGHRA and CDR2 YSYEKL. The CDR3 is 18 residues long.

This clonotype has ten or more counts. The rearrangement links TRBV7-8 to TRBJ2-4; D gene ambiguous. The CDR3 spans 16 residues. V was shortened by 1 base and J by 0 bases, with 10 bases between the two germline ends. CDR1 is SGHVS and CDR2 is FQNEAQ in the germline V gene. The CDR3 loop is CASSLGPRIAKNIQYF. Here the CDR3 DNA reads TGTGCCAGCAGCTTAGGTCCCCGGATAGCCAAAAACATTCAGTACTTC.

The chain joins TRBV30 to TRBJ2-7; D unclear. V dropped 1 base and J dropped 0 bases, with 13 bases sitting between them. CDR3 length: 15 residues. Germline CDR1 GTSNPN, CDR2 SVGIG (reference sequence). Here the CDR3 reads CAWSDERSGSYEQYF. CDR3 DNA: TGTGCCTGGAGTGATGAACGGTCGGGCTCCTACGAGCAGTACTTC.

The CDR3 sequence: CASSLFGGDTGELFF. In nucleotides, the CDR3 is TGTGCCAGCAGCTTGTTTGGGGGCGACACCGGGGAGCTGTTTTTT. This chain links TRBV5-4 with TRBJ2-2, with D perhaps matching TRBD1 (6 bases). The CDR3 is 15 residues long. Trimming removed 1 base from V and 3 bases from J, with 10 bases in between. Germline CDR1 and CDR2: SGHNT and YYREEE (reference sequence). Drawing the rest from reference TRBV5-4 and TRBJ2-2, the complete variable domain is ETGVTQSPTHLIKTRGQQVTLRCSSQSGHNTVSWYQQALGQGPQFIFQYYREEENGRGNFPPRFSGLQFPNYSSELNVNALELDDSALYLCASSLFGGDTGELFFGEGSRLTVL.